Listed below are T cell receptor beta chains from one sample, sequenced in a study of molecular identifiers for immune sequencing clone quantification. Via MiXCR, TCRdb re-called the PCR reads, giving one row per CDR3 protein. The table lists more than 60,000 distinct CDR3 sequences, around a sixth of them singletons, with approximately 1.6% in the top ten. Input material: naive CD8+ T cells from blood, with Jurkat cell RNA spiked in. The receptors derive from a human donor in good health. Some libraries in this study had Jurkat cell RNA spiked in. Each CDR3 is given without its conserved first and last residue.

>TRBJ2-1|TRBV27
ASSPSHLEADEQF
>TRBJ1-2|TRBV7-9
ASSFLRDRVDGYT
>TRBJ1-1|TRBV29-1
SVEGQGNTEAF
>TRBJ1-2|TRBV29-1
SGQGVDGYT
>TRBJ2-2|TRBV9
ASSVSGGEVNGELF
>TRBJ1-5|TRBV4-1
ASSQDGEAINQPQH
>TRBJ2-1|TRBV7-9
ASSKDRVSYNEQF
>TRBJ2-7|TRBV5-6
ASSLAVNYEQY
>TRBJ2-2|TRBV4-1
ASSQVFGELF
>TRBJ1-2|TRBV14
ASSQLPGHHNGYT
>TRBJ2-1|TRBV6-6
AIKGQGIHNEQF
>TRBJ2-2|TRBV25-1
ATSPRGNTGELF
>TRBJ2-7|TRBV21-1
ASSRSTEQY
>TRBJ2-7|TRBV7-9
ASSPWTGGSSPGYEQY
>TRBJ2-3|TRBV20-1
SARGSGTGFSDTQY
>TRBJ1-2|TRBV28
ASEGRQLWYGYT
>TRBJ1-1|TRBV29-1
SVETGTGVSMNTEAF
>TRBJ2-4|TRBV25-1
ASTRRQGYQTKNIQY
>TRBJ2-7|TRBV4-1
ASSPLMTYEQY
>TRBJ2-3|TRBV6-2/TRBV6-3
ASRASGSRDTQY
>TRBJ1-6|TRBV28
ASSLSGSPYHSPLH
>TRBJ2-1|TRBV11-2
ASSLDGDEQF
>TRBJ2-2|TRBV6-1
ASSASHLGGELF
>TRBJ2-3|TRBV6-2/TRBV6-3
ASSYTRRSDTQY
>TRBJ2-3|TRBV25-1
ASSAIGGSKGTDTQY
>TRBJ2-2|TRBV28
ASSFPLWTAHLNTGELF